This T cell receptor (beta chain) was recorded in a study of a mutant IDH1 vaccine in newly diagnosed glioma (dated by TCRdb to the early 2020s). At the level of the whole study: Patients received eight vaccinations in weeks 1, 3, 5, 7, 11, 15, 19 and 23, corresponding to visits V03 through V10. Of the 25 to 40 patients who were treated, about 62% were male and around 38% were female, and the mean age was approximately 40 years. Vaccination began 4-6 weeks after radiotherapy alone, or alongside temozolomide cycles in the chemotherapy-containing groups. Six visits were used for peripheral blood collection: V03 (baseline), V05, V07, V10, V12 and V13. For exploratory analyses, longitudinal TCRB deep sequencing was carried out in 25 treated patients wherever samples were available. Before enrollment, most patients had been given radiochemotherapy with temozolomide as standard therapy, while the rest had received either radiotherapy alone or temozolomide alone. General findings and caveats noted by the study authors: Immune responses induced by the vaccine were seen in 93.3% of patients across multiple MHC alleles. According to the authors, sample limitations meant that analyses of patient blood samples could not be reproduced. Availability determined which PBMC samples were chosen for TCRB deep sequencing. Pseudoprogression seemed to be unrelated to changes in the top peripheral T cell clonotypes found by TCRB sequencing.

A word on this clone: Its target antigen remains unknown. The record has no base qualities; no much larger clone is one base away.

Relative to germline, V is 6 bases shorter and J is 1 base shorter, with 7 bases between their ends. CDR1 MDHEN and CDR2 SYDVKM are derived from the germline V gene. The CDR3 starts with the cysteine, ends with the phenylalanine, and has 12 residues. Just the 36-base CDR3 DNA is kept, in frame starting at base 1. What the time point label conveys for this sample: week 11, during vaccination. Each vaccine dose was 300 ug of a 20-mer mutant IDH1 peptide in Montanide, given subcutaneously with topical imiquimod. Newly diagnosed WHO grade 3 or 4 IDH1-mutant astrocytomas showing loss of nuclear ATRX were present in the donors. The samples were drawn from NOA16, a multicentre, single-arm, open-label phase I trial in Germany that tested a mutant IDH1 peptide vaccine in humans for the first time. The DNeasy Blood and Tissue Kit was used to extract genomic DNA from EDTA blood for TCRB sequencing. Library preparation was by the immunoSEQ multiplex PCR assay. The hsTCRB Kit was used according to the manufacturer's protocol to amplify rearranged TCR beta chain sequences. TCRB libraries were sequenced on an Illumina MiSeq. The paper's processing steps were these. The proprietary platform of the kit vendor was used for demultiplexing, trimming and gene mapping. TCRdb carries this immuneACCESS record with in-frame sequences only. Its versions omit some clonotypes, under half of them owing to an unresolved V gene in the studies checked, with the rest unexplained. V, J and clone size reflect that table, while D and trimming were determined from the DNA. This sample gives around 120,000 clones in total; around three quarters of them show up just once. 4.5% to 7% of the sample is held by the ten biggest clonotypes.

The chain joins TRBV28 to TRBJ2-7; a confident D gene designation cannot be given. The specimen comprised PBMCs, sampled from a glioma patient whose treatment included an IDH1 peptide vaccine. This receptor was obtained from a man aged 40-50 years with glioma. The nucleotide sequence is given as TGTGCCAGCAGCGGCAGTTCCTACGAGCAGTACTTC. Its coded protein is CASSGSSYEQYF.